Listed here are 10 T cell receptor beta chains from one sample, sequenced in a study of identical twins. TCRdb reprocessed the 5' RACE reads with MiXCR, giving one entry per CDR3 protein. The sample records 650,000 to 800,000 distinct CDR3 sequences, over 8.5% being singletons. The same sample was also studied in work on yellow fever vaccine responses in identical twins.

Sequencing was done on a sample of PBMCs. Source of these receptors: a young woman in good health.

Ten or more counts support this clonotype. The chain joins TRBV6-1 to TRBJ2-3; 10 bases are shared with TRBD2. The V and J ends lost 4 bases and 4 bases, in that order; junction bases with no gene match: 5. The CDR3 has 15 amino acids. Germline lookup yields CDR1 MNHNS and CDR2 SASEGT. The CDR3 loop is CASSGGLALADTQYF. CDR3 bases: TGTGCCAGCAGTGGGGGACTAGCGCTAGCAGATACGCAGTATTTT.

The genes are TRBV7-3 and TRBJ2-2, with 10 bases fitting TRBD1. Germline lookup yields CDR1 SGHTA and CDR2 FQGTGA. This CDR3 has 16 amino acids. V dropped 0 bases and J dropped 6; count of bases not matched to a gene: 4. CDR3 nucleotide sequence: TGTGCCAGCAGCTTAACGGGGGGACAGGGGCCCGGGGAGCTGTTTTTT. Translated: CASSLTGGQGPGELFF.

In its sample, this clonotype was seen a few times. The chain carries TRBV2 and TRBJ2-7; D may be TRBD1 or TRBD2 (6 bases each). In germline, CDR1 is SNHLY, CDR2 FYNNEI. Between the trimmed V and J ends, which lost 7 bases and 3 bases, there was a span of 13 bases. This CDR3 comprises 13 residues. The CDR3 DNA is TGTGCCAGCACTGGCCGGGGGCTCTACGAGCAGTACTTC. It yields the protein CASTGRGLYEQYF.

The chain joins TRBV29-1 to TRBJ1-1; no reliable D call. V shed 0 bases and J shed 6 bases, with 5 bases lying between them. This CDR3 comprises 11 residues. Germline V gives CDR1 SQVTM, CDR2 ANQGSEA. Here the CDR3 DNA reads TGCAGCGTTGAAGATGCGCCTGAAGCTTTCTTT. Protein sequence: CSVEDAPEAFF.

This clonotype has at least ten counts. This chain uses TRBV10-3 with TRBJ1-5; no definite D call. The V end lost 3 bases, the J end lost 0 bases, and 3 bases lay between the germline ends. The CDR3 runs 13 residues. CDR1 ENHRY and CDR2 SYGVKD come from the germline V gene. CDR3 in amino acids: CAISERSNQPQHF. CDR3 in DNA: TGTGCCATCAGTGAACGTAGCAATCAGCCCCAGCATTTT.

A few counts support this clonotype. V is TRBV4-2 and J is TRBJ2-7, with 13 bases fitting TRBD2. Germline lookup yields CDR1 LGHNA and CDR2 YNFKEQ. This CDR3 has 19 residues. V lost 0 bases and J lost 0; bases outside the gene matches: 8. The CDR3 here is CASSQDLGLAGFGSYEQYF. In DNA form, the CDR3 reads TGTGCCAGCAGCCAAGATCTGGGACTAGCGGGGTTTGGCTCCTACGAGCAGTACTTC.

V usage is TRBV7-9 and J usage is TRBJ2-6, with TRBD1 identical over 8 bases. In germline, CDR1 is SEHNR, CDR2 FQNEAQ (reference sequence). V shed 4 bases and J 2 bases; nucleotides not matched to a gene: 4. CDR3 length: 16 amino acids. The CDR3 DNA sequence: TGTGCCAGCAGCTCGACAGGGGCCGCTGGGGCCAACGTCCTGACTTTC. Its translation: CASSSTGAAGANVLTF.

This clonotype was observed at least ten times. The gene calls are TRBV7-8 and TRBJ2-1, with 9 bases that match TRBD1. This CDR3 has 14 residues. The V and J ends lost 6 bases and 7 bases, in that order; junction bases with no gene match: 7. Germline CDR1 is SGHVS and CDR2 is FQNEAQ. The CDR3 protein is CASSLRDRVNEQFF. DNA of the CDR3: TGTGCCAGCAGTCTCCGGGACAGGGTAAATGAGCAGTTCTTC.

The chain uses TRBV10-3 and TRBJ2-7; TRBD1 might be the D (6 bases). The CDR3 consists of 13 residues. Germline V gene data show CDR1 as ENHRY and CDR2 as SYGVKD. V lost 2 bases to trimming and J lost 4 bases, with 9 bases between them. CDR3: CAISEGQTYEQYF. In nucleotides, the CDR3 is TGTGCCATCAGTGAGGGACAGACATACGAGCAGTACTTC.

In its sample, this clonotype was seen a few times. The rearrangement joins TRBV5-1 to TRBJ2-3, with D perhaps given as TRBD1 or TRBD2 (5 bases each). Trimming removed 4 bases from V and 2 bases from J, with 17 bases in between. This CDR3 comprises 16 residues. Germline V lookup: CDR1 SGHRS, CDR2 YFSETQ. The CDR3 loop is CASSGGDYQPTDTQYF. The CDR3 DNA reads as TGCGCCAGCAGCGGGGGTGACTACCAGCCCACAGATACGCAGTATTTT.